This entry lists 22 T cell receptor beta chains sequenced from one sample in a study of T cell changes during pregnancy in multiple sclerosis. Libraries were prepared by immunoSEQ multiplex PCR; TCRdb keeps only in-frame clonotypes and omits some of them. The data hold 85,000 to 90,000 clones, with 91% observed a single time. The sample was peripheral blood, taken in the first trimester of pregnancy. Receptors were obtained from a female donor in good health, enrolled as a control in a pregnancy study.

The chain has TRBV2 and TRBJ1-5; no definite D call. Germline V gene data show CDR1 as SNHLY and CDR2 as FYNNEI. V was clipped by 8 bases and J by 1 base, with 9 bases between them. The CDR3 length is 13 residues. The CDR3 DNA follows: TGTGCCAGCGTGAGGAGCAGCAATCAGCCCCAGCATTTT. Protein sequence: CASVRSSNQPQHF.

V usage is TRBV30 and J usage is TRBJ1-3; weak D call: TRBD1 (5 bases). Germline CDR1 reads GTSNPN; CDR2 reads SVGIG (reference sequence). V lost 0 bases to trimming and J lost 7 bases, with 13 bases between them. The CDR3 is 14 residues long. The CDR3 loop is CAWSVIGGVNTIYF. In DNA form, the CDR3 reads TGTGCCTGGAGTGTGATTGGAGGGGTGAACACCATATATTTT.

The CDR3 coding sequence is TGTGCCAGCAGCGTAATCACAGGGGAGGCTTTCTTT. It codes for CASSVITGEAFF. The gene calls are TRBV7-9 and TRBJ1-1; TRBD1 aligns across 7 bases. V trimming: 5 bases; J trimming: 11 bases; junction bases outside the gene matches: 8. In germline, CDR1 is SEHNR, CDR2 FQNEAQ (reference sequence). CDR3 size: 12 residues.

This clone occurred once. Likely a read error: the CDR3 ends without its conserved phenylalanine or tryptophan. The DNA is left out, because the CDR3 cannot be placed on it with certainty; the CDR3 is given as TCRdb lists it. CDR3 amino acids: CASSCVLL. This chain uses TRBV11-3 with TRBJ1-2. CDR1 and CDR2 (germline): SGHNT, YENEEA. 8 amino acids form the CDR3, both terminal residues included.

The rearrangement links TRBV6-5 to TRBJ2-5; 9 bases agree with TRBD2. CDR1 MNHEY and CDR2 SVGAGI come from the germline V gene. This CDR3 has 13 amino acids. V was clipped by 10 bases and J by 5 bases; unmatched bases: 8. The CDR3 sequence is CATTAGGRETQYF. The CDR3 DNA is TGTGCCACCACAGCGGGGGGCCGGGAGACCCAGTACTTC.

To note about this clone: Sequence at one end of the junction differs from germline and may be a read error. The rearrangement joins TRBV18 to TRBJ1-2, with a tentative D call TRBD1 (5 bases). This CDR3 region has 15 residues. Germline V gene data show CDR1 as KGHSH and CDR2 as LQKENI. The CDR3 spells CAGSPVLQGNYGYTF. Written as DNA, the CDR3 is TGTGCCGGCTCACCGGTACTTCAGGGAAACTATGGCTACACCTTC.

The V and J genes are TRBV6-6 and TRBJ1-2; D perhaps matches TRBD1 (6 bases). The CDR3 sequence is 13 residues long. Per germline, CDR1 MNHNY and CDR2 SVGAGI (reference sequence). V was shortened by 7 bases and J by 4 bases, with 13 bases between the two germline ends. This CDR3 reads CASIMTGLYGYTF. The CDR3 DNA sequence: TGTGCCAGCATCATGACAGGTCTCTATGGCTACACCTTC.

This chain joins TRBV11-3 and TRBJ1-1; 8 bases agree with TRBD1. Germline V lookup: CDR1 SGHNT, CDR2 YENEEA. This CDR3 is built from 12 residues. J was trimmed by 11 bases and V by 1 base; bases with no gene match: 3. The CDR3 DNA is TGTGCCAGCAGCTTAGGGACAGGGACGGCTTTCTTT. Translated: CASSLGTGTAFF.

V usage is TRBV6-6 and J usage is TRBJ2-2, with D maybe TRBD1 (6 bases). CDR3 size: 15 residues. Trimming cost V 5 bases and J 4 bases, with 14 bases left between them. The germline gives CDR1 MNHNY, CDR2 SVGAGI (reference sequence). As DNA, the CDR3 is TGTGCCAGCAGTAACACAGGGTTGGGCACCGGGGAGCTGTTTTTT. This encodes CASSNTGLGTGELFF.

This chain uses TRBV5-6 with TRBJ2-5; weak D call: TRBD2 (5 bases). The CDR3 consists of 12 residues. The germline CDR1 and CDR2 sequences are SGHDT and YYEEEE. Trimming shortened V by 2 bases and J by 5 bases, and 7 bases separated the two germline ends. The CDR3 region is CASSFRRETQYF. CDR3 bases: TGTGCCAGCAGCTTCCGGAGGGAGACCCAGTACTTC.

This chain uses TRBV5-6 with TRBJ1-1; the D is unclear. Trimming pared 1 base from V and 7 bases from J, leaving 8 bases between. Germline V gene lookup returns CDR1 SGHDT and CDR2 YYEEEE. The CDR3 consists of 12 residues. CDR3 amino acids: CASSLWAVEAFF. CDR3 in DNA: TGTGCCAGCAGCTTGTGGGCAGTTGAAGCTTTCTTT.

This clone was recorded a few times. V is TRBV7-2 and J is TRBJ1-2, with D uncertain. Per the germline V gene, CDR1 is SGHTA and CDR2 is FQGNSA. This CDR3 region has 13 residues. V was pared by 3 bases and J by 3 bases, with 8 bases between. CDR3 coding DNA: TGTGCCAGCAGCTTGTTCGGGGACTATGGCTACACCTTC. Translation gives CASSLFGDYGYTF.

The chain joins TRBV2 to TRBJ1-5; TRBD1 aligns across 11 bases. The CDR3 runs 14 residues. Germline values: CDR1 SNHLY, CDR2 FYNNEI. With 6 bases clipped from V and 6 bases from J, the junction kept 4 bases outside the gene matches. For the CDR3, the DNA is TGTGCCAGCAGGACGGGGACAGGGGGTCAGCCCCAGCATTTT. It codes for CASRTGTGGQPQHF.

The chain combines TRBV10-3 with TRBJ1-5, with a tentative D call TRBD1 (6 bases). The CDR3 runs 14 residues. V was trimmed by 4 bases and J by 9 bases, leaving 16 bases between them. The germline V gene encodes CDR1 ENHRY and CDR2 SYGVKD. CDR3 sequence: CAISVGASDRPQHF. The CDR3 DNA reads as TGTGCCATCAGTGTGGGGGCCTCGGATCGGCCCCAGCATTTT.

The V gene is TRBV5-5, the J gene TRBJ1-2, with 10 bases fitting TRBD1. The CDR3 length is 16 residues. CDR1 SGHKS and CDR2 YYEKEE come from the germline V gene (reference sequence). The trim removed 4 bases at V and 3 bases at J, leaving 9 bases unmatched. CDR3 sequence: CASSRRGTGAYYGYTF. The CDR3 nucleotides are TGTGCCAGCAGCCGACGGGGGACAGGGGCTTACTATGGCTACACCTTC. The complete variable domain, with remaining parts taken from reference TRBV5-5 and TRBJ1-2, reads DAGVTQSPTHLIKTRGQQVTLRCSPISGHKSVSWYQQVLGQGPQFIFQYYEKEERGRGNFPDRFSARQFPNYSSELNVNALLLGDSALYLCASSRRGTGAYYGYTFGSGTRLTVV.

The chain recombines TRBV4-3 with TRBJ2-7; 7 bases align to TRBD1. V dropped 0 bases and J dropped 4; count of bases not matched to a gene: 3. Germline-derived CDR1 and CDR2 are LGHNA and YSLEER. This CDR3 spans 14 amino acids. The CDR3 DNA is TGCGCCAGCAGCCAAGATGACAGGGAATACGAGCAGTACTTC. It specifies CASSQDDREYEQYF.

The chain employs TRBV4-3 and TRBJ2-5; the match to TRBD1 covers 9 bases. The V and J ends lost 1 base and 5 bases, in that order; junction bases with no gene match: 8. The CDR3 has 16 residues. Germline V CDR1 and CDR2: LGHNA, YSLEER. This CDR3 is CASSQASTGGGETQYF. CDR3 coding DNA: TGCGCCAGCAGCCAAGCCTCGACAGGGGGTGGGGAGACCCAGTACTTC.

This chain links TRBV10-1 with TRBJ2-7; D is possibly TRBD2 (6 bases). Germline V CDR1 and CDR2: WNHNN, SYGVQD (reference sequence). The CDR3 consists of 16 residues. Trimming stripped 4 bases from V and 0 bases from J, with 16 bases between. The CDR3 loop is CASSGGENPSSYEQYF. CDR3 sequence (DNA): TGCGCCAGCAGTGGGGGGGAAAACCCGAGCTCCTACGAGCAGTACTTC.

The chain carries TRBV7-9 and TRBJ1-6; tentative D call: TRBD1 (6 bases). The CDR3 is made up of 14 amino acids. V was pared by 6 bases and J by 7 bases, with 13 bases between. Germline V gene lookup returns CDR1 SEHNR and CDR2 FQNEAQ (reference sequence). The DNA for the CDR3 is TGTGCCAGCAGTCCTTGGACAGTAAATTCACCCCTCCACTTT. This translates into CASSPWTVNSPLHF.

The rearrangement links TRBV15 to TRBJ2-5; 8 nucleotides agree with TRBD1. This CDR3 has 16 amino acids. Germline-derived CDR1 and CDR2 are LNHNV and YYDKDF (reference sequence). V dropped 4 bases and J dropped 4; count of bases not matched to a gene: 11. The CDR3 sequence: CATSIHPGGGVETQYF. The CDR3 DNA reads TGTGCCACCAGCATCCACCCAGGGGGCGGGGTAGAGACCCAGTACTTC.

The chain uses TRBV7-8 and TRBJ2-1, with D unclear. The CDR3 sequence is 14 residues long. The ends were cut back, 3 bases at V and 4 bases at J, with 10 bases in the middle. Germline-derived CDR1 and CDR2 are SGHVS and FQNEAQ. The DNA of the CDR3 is TGTGCCAGCAGCTTCTTGCGAGCATACAATGAGCAGTTCTTC. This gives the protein CASSFLRAYNEQFF. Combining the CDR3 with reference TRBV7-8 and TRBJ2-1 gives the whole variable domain GAGVSQSPRYKVAKRGQDVALRCDPISGHVSLFWYQQALGQGPEFLTYFQNEAQLDKSGLPSDRFFAERPEGSVSTLKIQRTQQEDSAVYLCASSFLRAYNEQFFGPGTRLTVL.

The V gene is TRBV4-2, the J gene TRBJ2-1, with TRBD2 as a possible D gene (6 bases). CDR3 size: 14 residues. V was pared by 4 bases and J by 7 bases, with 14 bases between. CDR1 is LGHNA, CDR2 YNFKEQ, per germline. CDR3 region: CASSLPGVRNEQFF. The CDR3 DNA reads TGTGCCAGCAGCCTCCCGGGGGTTCGGAATGAGCAGTTCTTC.